The rows below give T cell receptor beta chains drawn from one sample of a study of T cells in Graves' hyperthyroidism and ophthalmopathy. One entry per CDR3 protein results from TCRdb running MiXCR on the multiplex PCR reads. Found here are around 500,000 distinct CDR3 sequences, around 15% of them singletons; the top ten hold under 20%. Input material: blood. Receptors were obtained from a woman aged 18-29 years with Graves' hyperthyroidism. Each CDR3 is given with its conserved first and last residue. D genes are given only for firm matches. A clone size is listed for some rows: how often the clone was seen (once, few, many), or a class if it is expanded.

j_gene	abundance	v_gene	d_gene	CDR3aa	CDR3nt
TRBJ2-3	many	TRBV3-1	NA	CASRLLGSDTQYF	TGTGCCAGCAGGTTACTTGGGTCGGATACGCAGTATTTT
TRBJ1-5	few	TRBV12-3/TRBV12-4	NA	CASSLSGVRAGPQHF	TGTGCCAGCAGTTTGTCGGGCGTAAGGGCAGGGCCCCAGCATTTT
TRBJ1-1	many	TRBV10-3	TRBD1	CAISGETGYTEAFF	TGTGCCATCAGTGGAGAGACAGGGTACACTGAAGCTTTCTTT
TRBJ2-2	few	TRBV29-1	TRBD2	CSVDLAGAVGELFF	TGCAGCGTTGATCTCGCGGGAGCGGTCGGGGAGCTGTTTTTT
TRBJ1-6	many	TRBV2	NA	CASTDRNSPLHF	TGTGCCAGCACCGACAGGAATTCACCCCTCCACTTT
TRBJ1-1	NA	TRBV7-9	NA	CASTDRRGAGDTEAFF	TGTGCCAGCACTGACCGGCGAGGGGCCGGAGACACTGAAGCTTTCTTT
TRBJ2-7	many	TRBV20-1	TRBD1	CSARADRSSYEQYF	TGCAGTGCTAGAGCGGACAGGAGCTCCTACGAGCAGTACTTC
TRBJ2-5	many	TRBV30	NA	CAWSAFQETQYF	TGTGCCTGGAGTGCCTTCCAAGAGACCCAGTACTTC
TRBJ2-2	many	TRBV6-1	TRBD1	CASRPPLGQGNGELFF	TGTGCCAGCAGGCCTCCGCTCGGACAGGGCAACGGGGAGCTGTTTTTT
TRBJ1-6	many	TRBV2	TRBD1	CASISGQGRNSPLHF	TGTGCCAGCATCTCTGGACAGGGGCGAAATTCACCCCTCCACTTT
TRBJ2-3	many	TRBV3-1	TRBD2	CASSQDSGTNWAQYF	TGTGCCAGCAGCCAAGATTCGGGGACTAATTGGGCGCAGTATTTT
TRBJ2-1	many	TRBV9	TRBD2	CASSPHQGLAGAIEQFF	TGTGCCAGCAGCCCCCACCAGGGACTAGCGGGAGCCATTGAGCAGTTCTTC
TRBJ1-2	many	TRBV29-1	TRBD1	CSVVDTYRGPYGYTF	TGCAGCGTTGTGGATACCTACAGGGGGCCCTATGGCTACACCTTC
TRBJ2-1	once	TRBV3-1	TRBD2	CASSHSDRGRLAGVAEQFF	TGTGCCAGCAGCCATTCTGACAGGGGACGACTAGCGGGAGTAGCTGAGCAGTTCTTC
TRBJ1-1	many	TRBV12-5	NA	CASGLQGRSEAFF	TGTGCTAGTGGTTTACAGGGACGGTCTGAAGCTTTCTTT
TRBJ2-1	many	TRBV5-1	TRBD1	CASSLAQGAYNEQFF	TGCGCCAGCAGCTTGGCACAGGGGGCCTACAATGAGCAGTTCTTC
TRBJ2-1	NA	TRBV20-1	TRBD2	CSARPRTSGKNEQFF	TGCAGTGCTAGACCCCGGACTAGCGGGAAGAATGAGCAGTTCTTC
TRBJ2-6	few	TRBV10-3	TRBD1	CAISVQWSDRDRVTGANVLTF	TGTGCCATCAGTGTGCAGTGGTCCGACCGGGACAGGGTTACCGGGGCCAACGTCCTGACTTTC
TRBJ1-4	NA	TRBV5-1	NA	CASSSGGIREKLFF	TGCGCCAGCAGCTCCGGGGGTATCCGGGAAAAACTGTTTTTT
TRBJ1-2	many	TRBV12-3/TRBV12-4	NA	CASSLVGPSAGYTF	TGTGCCAGCAGTTTAGTTGGGCCTTCTGCTGGCTACACCTTC
TRBJ2-4	many	TRBV27	TRBD1	CASSLTGGLAKNIQYF	TGTGCCAGCAGTTTAACAGGGGGTTTAGCCAAAAACATTCAGTACTTC
TRBJ2-7	NA	TRBV29-1	NA	CSVEGGRSYEKYF	TGCAGCGTGGAGGGGGGGAGGTCCTACGAGAAGTACTTC
TRBJ2-1	many	TRBV12-3/TRBV12-4	TRBD2	CASSARTSPATEQFF	TGTGCCAGCAGTGCCCGGACTAGTCCGGCGACTGAGCAGTTCTTC
TRBJ1-1	many	TRBV12-3/TRBV12-4	NA	CASRPQRNTEAFF	TGTGCCAGCAGGCCGCAGCGAAACACTGAAGCTTTCTTT
TRBJ2-1	NA	TRBV6-9	NA	CASILSSLVGYNEQFF	TGTGCCAGCATTTTATCATCCCTAGTGGGGTACAATGAGCAGTTCTTC
TRBJ1-1	many	TRBV30	NA	CAWSRGTGQLANTEAFF	TGTGCCTGGAGTAGAGGAACAGGGCAGCTCGCGAACACTGAAGCTTTCTTT
TRBJ2-7	NA	TRBV5-4	NA	CASSLSPGFHEQYF	TGTGCCAGCAGCTTGTCCCCAGGGTTCCACGAGCAGTACTTC
TRBJ2-2	many	TRBV12-5	TRBD1	CASGRNQGAGELFF	TGTGCTAGTGGTCGGAATCAGGGGGCCGGGGAGCTGTTTTTT
TRBJ2-5	few	TRBV7-9	TRBD1	CASSPPTGSGAQETQYF	TGTGCCAGCAGCCCCCCGACAGGGTCCGGGGCCCAAGAGACCCAGTACTTC
TRBJ2-1	few	TRBV18	TRBD2	CASSASSGLVWGGDNEQFF	TGTGCCAGCTCTGCCTCTAGTGGACTAGTGTGGGGCGGCGACAATGAGCAGTTCTTC
TRBJ2-5	NA	TRBV9	NA	CASSVGPEQETQYF	TGTGCCAGCAGCGTAGGCCCGGAGCAAGAGACCCAGTACTTC
TRBJ2-5	few	TRBV7-9	TRBD2	CASSPFSGRKETQYF	TGTGCCAGCAGCCCGTTTAGCGGGAGGAAAGAGACCCAGTACTTC
TRBJ1-1	many	TRBV4-2	NA	CASSQENTGGAFF	TGTGCCAGCAGCCAAGAGAACACCGGAGGAGCTTTCTTT
TRBJ1-1	NA	TRBV2	NA	CARSDGPNTEAFF	TGTGCCAGATCGGACGGACCGAACACTGAAGCTTTCTTT
TRBJ2-5	few	TRBV5-1	TRBD2	CASSLGLAGPQETQYF	TGCGCCAGCAGCTTAGGACTAGCGGGGCCACAAGAGACCCAGTACTTC
TRBJ2-3	many	TRBV2	TRBD1	CASIRQPGQSDTQYF	TGTGCCAGCATCAGACAACCGGGACAGTCAGATACGCAGTATTTT
TRBJ2-1	many	TRBV30	NA	CAWIRPNDEQFF	TGTGCCTGGATACGGCCTAACGATGAGCAGTTCTTC
TRBJ2-3	many	TRBV2	TRBD2	CASSEIVLAGGDTQYF	TGTGCCAGCAGTGAAATTGTTCTAGCGGGGGGCGATACGCAGTATTTT
TRBJ1-4	many	TRBV27	NA	CPHPGNLEKLFF	TGTCCCCACCCGGGGAACCTGGAAAAACTGTTTTTT
TRBJ2-5	many	TRBV27	NA	CASSLSRGDQETQYF	TGTGCCAGCAGTTTATCCAGGGGGGACCAAGAGACCCAGTACTTC
TRBJ2-1	many	TRBV7-9	NA	CASSFGLVESEQFF	TGTGCCAGCAGCTTTGGGCTGGTCGAGTCTGAGCAGTTCTTC
TRBJ1-1	NA	TRBV19	TRBD1	CASKNQRTGTNTEAFF	TGTGCCAGTAAAAACCAAAGGACAGGTACGAACACTGAAGCTTTCTTT
TRBJ2-1	many	TRBV7-3	TRBD1	CASSYSTGNEQFF	TGTGCCAGCAGCTATTCGACAGGGAACGAGCAGTTCTTC